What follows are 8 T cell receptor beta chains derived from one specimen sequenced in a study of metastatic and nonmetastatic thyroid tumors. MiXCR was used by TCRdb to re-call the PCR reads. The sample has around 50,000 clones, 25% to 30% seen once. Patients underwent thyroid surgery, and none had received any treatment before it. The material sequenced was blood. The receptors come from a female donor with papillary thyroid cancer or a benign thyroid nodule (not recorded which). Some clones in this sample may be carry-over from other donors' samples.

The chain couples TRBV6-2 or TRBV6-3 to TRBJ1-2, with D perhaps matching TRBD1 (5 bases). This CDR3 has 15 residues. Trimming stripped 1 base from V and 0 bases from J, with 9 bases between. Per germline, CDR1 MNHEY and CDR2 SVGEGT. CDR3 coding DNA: TGTGCCAGCAGTTACTACGACAGATCTAACTATGGCTACACCTTC. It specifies CASSYYDRSNYGYTF.

This CDR3 reads CASTSTGKETQYF. In nucleotides, the CDR3 is TGTGCCAGCACCTCGACAGGGAAAGAGACCCAGTACTTC. The rearrangement uses TRBV28 and TRBJ2-5; 7 bases are a match to TRBD1. Germline loops: CDR1 MDHEN, CDR2 SYDVKM. The CDR3 is 13 amino acids. Trimming took 7 bases from V and 3 from J; bases not matched to a gene: 5. Using reference TRBV28 and TRBJ2-5 for the parts outside the CDR3, the full variable domain is DVKVTQSSRYLVKRTGEKVFLECVQDMDHENMFWYRQDPGLGLRLIYFSYDVKMKEKGDIPEGYSVSREKKERFSLILESASTNQTSMYLCASTSTGKETQYFGPGTRLLVL.

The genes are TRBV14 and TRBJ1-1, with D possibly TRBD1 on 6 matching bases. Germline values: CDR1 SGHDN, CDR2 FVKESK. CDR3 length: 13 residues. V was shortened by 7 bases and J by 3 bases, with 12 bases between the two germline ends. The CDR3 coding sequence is TGTGCCAGCAACCTAGACAGGCACACTGAAGCTTTCTTT. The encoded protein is CASNLDRHTEAFF.

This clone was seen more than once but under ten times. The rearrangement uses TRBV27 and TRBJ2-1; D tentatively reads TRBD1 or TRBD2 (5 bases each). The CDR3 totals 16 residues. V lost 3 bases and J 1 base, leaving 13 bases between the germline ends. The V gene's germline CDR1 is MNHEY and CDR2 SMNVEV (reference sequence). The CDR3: CASSFRGLGSYNEQFF. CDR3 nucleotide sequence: TGTGCCAGCAGTTTTCGGGGCCTGGGGTCCTACAATGAGCAGTTCTTC.

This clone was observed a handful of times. The CDR3 sequence: CASSQGRDNEQFF. The CDR3 nucleotides read TGTGCCAGCAGTCAAGGACGGGACAATGAGCAGTTCTTC. The chain employs TRBV6-2 or TRBV6-3 and TRBJ2-1; no firm D call. Germline CDR1 reads MNHEY; CDR2 reads SVGEGT. The CDR3 consists of 13 residues. Trimming removed 5 bases at V and 5 bases at J, with 10 bases between.

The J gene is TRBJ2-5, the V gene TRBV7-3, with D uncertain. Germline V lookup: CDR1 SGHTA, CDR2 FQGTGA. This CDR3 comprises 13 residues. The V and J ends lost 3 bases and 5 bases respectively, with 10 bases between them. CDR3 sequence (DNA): TGTGCCAGCAGCTTGGTCGCGGTTGAGACCCAGTACTTC. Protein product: CASSLVAVETQYF.

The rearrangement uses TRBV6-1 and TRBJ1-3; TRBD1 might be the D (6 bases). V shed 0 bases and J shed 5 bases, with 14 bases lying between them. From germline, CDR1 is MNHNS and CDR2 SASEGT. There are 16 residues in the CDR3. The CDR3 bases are TGTGCCAGCAGTGAAGCGCTGAGGGGGGAAAGAAACACCATATATTTT. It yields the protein CASSEALRGERNTIYF.

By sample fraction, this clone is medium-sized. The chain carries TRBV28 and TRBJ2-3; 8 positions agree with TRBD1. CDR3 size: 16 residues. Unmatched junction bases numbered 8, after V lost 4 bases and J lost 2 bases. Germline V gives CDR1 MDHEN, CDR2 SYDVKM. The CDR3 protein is CASSSTGAVLTDTQYF. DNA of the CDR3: TGTGCCAGCAGTTCGACAGGGGCCGTTCTCACAGATACGCAGTATTTT.